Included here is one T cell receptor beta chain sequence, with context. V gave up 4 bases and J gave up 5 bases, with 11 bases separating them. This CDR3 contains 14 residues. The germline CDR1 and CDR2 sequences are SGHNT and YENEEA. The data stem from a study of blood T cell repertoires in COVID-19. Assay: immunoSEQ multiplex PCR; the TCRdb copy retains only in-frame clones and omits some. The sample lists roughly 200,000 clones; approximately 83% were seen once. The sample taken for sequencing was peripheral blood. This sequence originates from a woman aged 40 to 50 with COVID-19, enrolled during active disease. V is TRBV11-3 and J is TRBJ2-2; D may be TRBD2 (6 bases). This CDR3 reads CASSYVAGTGELFF. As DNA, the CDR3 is TGTGCCAGCAGCTACGTCGCGGGGACCGGGGAGCTGTTTTTT.